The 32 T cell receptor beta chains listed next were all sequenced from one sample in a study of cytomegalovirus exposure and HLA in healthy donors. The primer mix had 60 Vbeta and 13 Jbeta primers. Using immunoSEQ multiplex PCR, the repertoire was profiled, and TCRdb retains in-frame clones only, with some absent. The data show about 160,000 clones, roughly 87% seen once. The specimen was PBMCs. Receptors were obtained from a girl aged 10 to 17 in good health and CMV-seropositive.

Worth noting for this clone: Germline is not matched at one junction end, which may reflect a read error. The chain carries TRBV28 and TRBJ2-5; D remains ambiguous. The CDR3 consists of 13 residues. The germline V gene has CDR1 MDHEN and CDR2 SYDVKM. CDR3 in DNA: TGTGCCGGCAGTGCCTCGGTCGGGGAGACCCAGTACTTC. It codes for CAGSASVGETQYF.

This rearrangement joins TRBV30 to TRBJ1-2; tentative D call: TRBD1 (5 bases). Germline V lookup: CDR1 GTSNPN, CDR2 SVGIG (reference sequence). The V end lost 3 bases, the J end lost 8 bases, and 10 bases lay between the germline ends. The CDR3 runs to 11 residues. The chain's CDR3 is CAWRPGDGYTF. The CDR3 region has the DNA TGTGCCTGGAGGCCGGGGGACGGCTACACCTTC.

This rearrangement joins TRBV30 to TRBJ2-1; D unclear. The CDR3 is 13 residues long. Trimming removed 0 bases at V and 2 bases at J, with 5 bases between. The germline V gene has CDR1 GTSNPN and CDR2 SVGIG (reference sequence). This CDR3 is CAWSVSPYNEQFF. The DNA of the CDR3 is TGTGCCTGGAGTGTGAGCCCCTACAATGAGCAGTTCTTC.

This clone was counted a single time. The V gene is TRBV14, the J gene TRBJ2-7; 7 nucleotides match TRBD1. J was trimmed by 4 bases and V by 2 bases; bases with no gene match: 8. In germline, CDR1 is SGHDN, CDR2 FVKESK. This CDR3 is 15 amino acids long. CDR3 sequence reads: CASSQLPGQWYEQYF. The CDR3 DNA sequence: TGTGCCAGCAGCCAACTACCGGGACAGTGGTACGAGCAGTACTTC.

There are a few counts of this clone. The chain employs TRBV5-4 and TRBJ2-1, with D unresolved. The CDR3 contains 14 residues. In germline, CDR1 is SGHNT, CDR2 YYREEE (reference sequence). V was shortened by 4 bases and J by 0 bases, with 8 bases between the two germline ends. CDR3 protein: CASSPTNSYNEQFF. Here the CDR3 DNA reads TGTGCCAGCAGCCCTACCAACTCCTACAATGAGCAGTTCTTC.

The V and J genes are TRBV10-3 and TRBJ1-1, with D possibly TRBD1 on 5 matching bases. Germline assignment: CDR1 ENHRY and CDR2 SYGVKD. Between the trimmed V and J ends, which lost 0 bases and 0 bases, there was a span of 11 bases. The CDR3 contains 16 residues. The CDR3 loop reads CAISESARAMNTEAFF. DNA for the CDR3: TGTGCCATCAGTGAGTCGGCCAGGGCCATGAACACTGAAGCTTTCTTT.

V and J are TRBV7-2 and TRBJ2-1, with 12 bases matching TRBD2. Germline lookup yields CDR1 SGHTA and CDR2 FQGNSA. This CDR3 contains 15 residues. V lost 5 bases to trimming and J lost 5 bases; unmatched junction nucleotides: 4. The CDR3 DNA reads TGTGCCAGCAGCCGAGGACTAGCGGGAAACAATGAGCAGTTCTTC. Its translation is CASSRGLAGNNEQFF.

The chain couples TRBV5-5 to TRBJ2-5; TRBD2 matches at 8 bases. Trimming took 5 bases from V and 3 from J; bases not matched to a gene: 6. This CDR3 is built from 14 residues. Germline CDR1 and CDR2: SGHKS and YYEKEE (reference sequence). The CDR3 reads CASRLPGGEETQYF. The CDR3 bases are TGTGCCAGCAGGCTCCCCGGGGGGGAAGAGACCCAGTACTTC. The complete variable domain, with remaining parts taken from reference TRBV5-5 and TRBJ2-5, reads DAGVTQSPTHLIKTRGQQVTLRCSPISGHKSVSWYQQVLGQGPQFIFQYYEKEERGRGNFPDRFSARQFPNYSSELNVNALLLGDSALYLCASRLPGGEETQYFGPGTRLLVL.

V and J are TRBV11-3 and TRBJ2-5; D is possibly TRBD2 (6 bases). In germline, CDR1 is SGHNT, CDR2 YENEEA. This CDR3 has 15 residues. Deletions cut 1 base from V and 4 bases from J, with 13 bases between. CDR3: CASSLGSQGGETQYF. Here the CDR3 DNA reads TGTGCCAGCAGCTTAGGGTCCCAGGGAGGAGAGACCCAGTACTTC.

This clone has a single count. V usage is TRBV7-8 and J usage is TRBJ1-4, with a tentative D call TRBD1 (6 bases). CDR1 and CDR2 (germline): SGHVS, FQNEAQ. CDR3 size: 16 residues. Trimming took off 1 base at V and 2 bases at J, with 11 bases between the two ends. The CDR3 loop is CASSLGGLGTNEKLFF. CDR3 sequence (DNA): TGTGCCAGCAGCTTAGGGGGGCTGGGGACTAATGAAAAACTGTTTTTT.

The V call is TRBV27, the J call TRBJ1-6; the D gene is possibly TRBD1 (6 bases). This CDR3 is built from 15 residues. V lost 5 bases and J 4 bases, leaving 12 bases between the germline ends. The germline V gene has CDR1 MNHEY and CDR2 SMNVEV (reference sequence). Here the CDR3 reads CASSGQNIYNSPLHF. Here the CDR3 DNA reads TGTGCCAGCAGTGGACAGAACATTTATAATTCACCCCTCCACTTT.

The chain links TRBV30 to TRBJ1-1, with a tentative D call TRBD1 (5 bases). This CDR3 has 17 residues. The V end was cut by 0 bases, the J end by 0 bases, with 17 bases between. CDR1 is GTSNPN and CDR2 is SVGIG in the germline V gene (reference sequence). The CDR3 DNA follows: TGTGCCTGGAGTGTCTTCCGGGGGTCCTTAATGAACACTGAAGCTTTCTTT. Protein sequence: CAWSVFRGSLMNTEAFF.

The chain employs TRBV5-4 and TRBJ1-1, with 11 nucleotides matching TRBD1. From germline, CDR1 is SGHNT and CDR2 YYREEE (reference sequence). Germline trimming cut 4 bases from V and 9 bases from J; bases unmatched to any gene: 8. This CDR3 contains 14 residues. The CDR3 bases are TGTGCCAGCAGCCTATTCCGGGACAGGGGGAAAGCTTTCTTT. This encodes CASSLFRDRGKAFF.

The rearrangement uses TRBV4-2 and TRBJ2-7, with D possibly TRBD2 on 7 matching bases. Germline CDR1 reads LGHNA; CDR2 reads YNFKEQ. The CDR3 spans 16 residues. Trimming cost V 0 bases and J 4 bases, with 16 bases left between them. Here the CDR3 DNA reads TGTGCCAGCAGCCAAGATGGGAGGGGGGGCCTGTACGAGCAGTACTTC. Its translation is CASSQDGRGGLYEQYF.

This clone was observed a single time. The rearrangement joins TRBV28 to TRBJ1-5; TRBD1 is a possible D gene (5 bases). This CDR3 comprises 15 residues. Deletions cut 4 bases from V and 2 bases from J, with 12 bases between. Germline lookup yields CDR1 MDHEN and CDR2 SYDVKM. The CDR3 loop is CASSSGVSGNQPQHF. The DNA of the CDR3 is TGTGCCAGCAGTTCGGGGGTCTCGGGCAATCAGCCCCAGCATTTT.

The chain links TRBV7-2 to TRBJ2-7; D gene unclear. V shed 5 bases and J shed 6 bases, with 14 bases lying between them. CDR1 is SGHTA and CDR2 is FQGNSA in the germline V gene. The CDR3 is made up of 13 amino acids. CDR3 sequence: CASSGYAATEQYF. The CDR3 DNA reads TGTGCCAGCAGCGGCTACGCGGCGACCGAGCAGTACTTC.

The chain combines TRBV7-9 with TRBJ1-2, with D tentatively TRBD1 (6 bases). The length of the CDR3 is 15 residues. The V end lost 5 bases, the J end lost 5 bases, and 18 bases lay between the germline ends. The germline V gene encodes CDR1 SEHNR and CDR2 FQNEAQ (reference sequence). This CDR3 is CASSPPTGLHYGYTF. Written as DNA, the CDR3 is TGTGCCAGCAGCCCCCCCACAGGGCTGCATTATGGCTACACCTTC.

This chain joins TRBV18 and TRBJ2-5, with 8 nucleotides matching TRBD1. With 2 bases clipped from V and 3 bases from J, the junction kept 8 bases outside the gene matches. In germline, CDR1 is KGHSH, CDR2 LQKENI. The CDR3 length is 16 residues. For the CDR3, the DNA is TGTGCCAGCTCACCAACGCCAGGGGGCTGGGAAGAGACCCAGTACTTC. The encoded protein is CASSPTPGGWEETQYF.

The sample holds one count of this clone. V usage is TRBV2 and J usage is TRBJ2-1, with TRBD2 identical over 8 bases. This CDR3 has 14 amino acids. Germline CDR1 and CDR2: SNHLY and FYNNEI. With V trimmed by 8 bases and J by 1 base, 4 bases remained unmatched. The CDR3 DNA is TGTGCCAGCGGGGGCGGGAGGTCCTACAATGAGCAGTTCTTC. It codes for CASGGGRSYNEQFF.

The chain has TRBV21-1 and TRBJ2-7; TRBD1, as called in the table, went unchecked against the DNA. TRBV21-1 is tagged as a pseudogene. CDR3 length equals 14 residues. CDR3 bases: TGTGCCAGCAGCCCAAACTACAGGGCTAGTGAGCAGTACTTC. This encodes CASSPNYRASEQYF.

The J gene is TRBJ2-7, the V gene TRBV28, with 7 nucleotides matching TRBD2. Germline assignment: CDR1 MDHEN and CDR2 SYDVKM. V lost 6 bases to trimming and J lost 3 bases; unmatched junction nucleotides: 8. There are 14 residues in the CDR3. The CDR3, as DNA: TGTGCCAGCAGCCCGGGAGCGGGAAACTACGAGCAGTACTTC. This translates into CASSPGAGNYEQYF.

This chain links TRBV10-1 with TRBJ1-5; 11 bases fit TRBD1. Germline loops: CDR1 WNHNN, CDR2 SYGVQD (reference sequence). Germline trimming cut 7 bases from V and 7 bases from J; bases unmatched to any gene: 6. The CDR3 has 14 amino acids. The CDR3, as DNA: TGCGCCAGCAACGGGACAGGGGGAGGGCAGCCCCAGCATTTT. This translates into CASNGTGGGQPQHF.

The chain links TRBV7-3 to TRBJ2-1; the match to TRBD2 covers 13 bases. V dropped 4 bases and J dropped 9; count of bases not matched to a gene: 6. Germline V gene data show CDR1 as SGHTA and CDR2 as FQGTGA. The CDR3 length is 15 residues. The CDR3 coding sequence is TGTGCCAGCAGCTCCGGGACTAGCGGGGTTCGTGAGCAGTTCTTC. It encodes CASSSGTSGVREQFF.

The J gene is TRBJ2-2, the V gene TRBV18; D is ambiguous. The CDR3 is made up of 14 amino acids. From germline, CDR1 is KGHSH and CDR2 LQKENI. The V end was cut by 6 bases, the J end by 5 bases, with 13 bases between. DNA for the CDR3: TGTGCCAGCTCTCTTCTCGACATAACCGGGGAGCTGTTTTTT. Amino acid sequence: CASSLLDITGELFF.

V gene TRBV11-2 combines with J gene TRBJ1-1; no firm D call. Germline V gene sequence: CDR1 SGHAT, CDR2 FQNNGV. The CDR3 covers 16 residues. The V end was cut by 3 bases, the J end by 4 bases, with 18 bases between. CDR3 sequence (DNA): TGTGCCAGCAGCTTGGCGAGAACACGGGTGGCCACTGAAGCTTTCTTT. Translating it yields CASSLARTRVATEAFF.

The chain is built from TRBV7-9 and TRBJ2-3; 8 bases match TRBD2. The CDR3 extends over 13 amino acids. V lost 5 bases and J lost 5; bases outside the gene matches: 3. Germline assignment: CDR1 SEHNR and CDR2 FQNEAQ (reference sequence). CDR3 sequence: CASSPAGGDTQYF. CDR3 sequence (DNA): TGTGCCAGCAGCCCGGCGGGGGGAGATACGCAGTATTTT.

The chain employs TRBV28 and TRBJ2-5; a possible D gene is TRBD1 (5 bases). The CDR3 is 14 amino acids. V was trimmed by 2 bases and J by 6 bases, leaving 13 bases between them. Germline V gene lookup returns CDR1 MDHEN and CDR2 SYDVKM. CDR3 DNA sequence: TGTGCCAGCAGTTTAGGGCAGGGCCGCAAGACCCAGTACTTC. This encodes CASSLGQGRKTQYF.

The DNA for the CDR3 is TGTGCCATCAGTGTAAAGGAGGGACAGGGGTCCTACGAGCAGTACTTC. It encodes CAISVKEGQGSYEQYF. The chain combines TRBV10-3 with TRBJ2-7; 10 nucleotides agree with TRBD1. The CDR3 spans 16 residues. CDR1 and CDR2 (germline): ENHRY, SYGVKD. V lost 4 bases, J lost 1 base, and 7 bases stayed unmatched.

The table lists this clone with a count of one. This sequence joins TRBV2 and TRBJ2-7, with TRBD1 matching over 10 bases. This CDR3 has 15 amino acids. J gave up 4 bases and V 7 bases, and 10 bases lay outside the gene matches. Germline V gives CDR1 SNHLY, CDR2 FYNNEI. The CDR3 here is CASKRAGTGEYEQYF. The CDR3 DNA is TGTGCCAGCAAGCGAGCGGGGACAGGGGAGTACGAGCAGTACTTC.

CDR3 sequence reads: CASSELRAEQFF. The CDR3 region has the DNA TGTGCCAGCAGTGAACTCAGGGCTGAGCAGTTCTTC. V and J are TRBV6-1 and TRBJ2-1; maybe TRBD1 (5 bases). V was cut by 2 bases and J by 9 bases, with 8 bases left in between. The CDR3 spans 12 residues. Germline CDR1 MNHNS, CDR2 SASEGT.

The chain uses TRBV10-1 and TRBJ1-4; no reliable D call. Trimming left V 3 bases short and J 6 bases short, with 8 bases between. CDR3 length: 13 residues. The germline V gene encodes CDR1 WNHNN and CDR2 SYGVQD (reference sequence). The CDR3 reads CASSDSGDEKLFF. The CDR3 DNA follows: TGCGCCAGCAGTGATTCGGGAGATGAAAAACTGTTTTTT.

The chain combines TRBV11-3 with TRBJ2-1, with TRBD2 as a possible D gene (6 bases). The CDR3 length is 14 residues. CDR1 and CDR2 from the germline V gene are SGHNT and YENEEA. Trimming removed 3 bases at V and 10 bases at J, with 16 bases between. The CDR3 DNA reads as TGTGCCAGCAGCTTGGCGGGACGTCTTGGGGAGCAGTTCTTC. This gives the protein CASSLAGRLGEQFF.